Listed here is a single T cell receptor (beta chain). Its antigen is unidentified. The sample is drawn from a study of cytomegalovirus exposure and HLA in healthy donors. Study-wide results and limits: Common viral pathogens (according to a later analysis) appeared linked to several of the most significant clusters. Follow-up analysis found HLA locus-dependent TCR association rates, highest for DRB1 and lowest for HLA-C.

Germline V CDR1 and CDR2: LNHDA, SQIVND (reference sequence). The CDR3 loop spans 15 amino acids. V was shortened by 6 bases and J by 5 bases, with 19 bases between the two germline ends. PCR amplification relied on 60 Vbeta primers (plus 13 Jbeta primers). Assay: immunoSEQ multiplex PCR; the TCRdb copy retains only in-frame clones and omits some. The sample contains around 100,000 clones, around 79% of which appear only once. Sample: PBMCs. This clonotype was sampled from a man aged 55 to 70 in good health and CMV-seropositive. The V and J genes are TRBV19 and TRBJ1-2; tentatively, D is TRBD1 (5 bases). CDR3 bases: TGTGCCAGTAGCCCATCGGGACTCAAGCCGTATGGCTACACCTTC. Amino acids: CASSPSGLKPYGYTF.